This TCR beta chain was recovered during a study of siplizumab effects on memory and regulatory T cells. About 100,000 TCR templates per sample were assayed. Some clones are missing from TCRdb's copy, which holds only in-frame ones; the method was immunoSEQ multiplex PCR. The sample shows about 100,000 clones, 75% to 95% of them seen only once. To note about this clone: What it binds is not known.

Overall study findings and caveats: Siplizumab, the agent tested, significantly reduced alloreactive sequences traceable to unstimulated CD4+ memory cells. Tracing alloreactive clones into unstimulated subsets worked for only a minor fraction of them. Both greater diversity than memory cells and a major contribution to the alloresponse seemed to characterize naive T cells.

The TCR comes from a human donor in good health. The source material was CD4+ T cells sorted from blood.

CDR3 DNA: TGTGCCAGCAGTTACCGGGGGGGCGTCTACAATGAGCAGTTCTTC. It codes for CASSYRGGVYNEQFF. The chain couples TRBV6-6 to TRBJ2-1; 8 nucleotides match TRBD2. Trimming removed 2 bases from V and 3 bases from J; junction bases left unmatched: 3. Per the germline V gene, CDR1 is MNHNY and CDR2 is SVGAGI (reference sequence). The CDR3 has 15 residues.